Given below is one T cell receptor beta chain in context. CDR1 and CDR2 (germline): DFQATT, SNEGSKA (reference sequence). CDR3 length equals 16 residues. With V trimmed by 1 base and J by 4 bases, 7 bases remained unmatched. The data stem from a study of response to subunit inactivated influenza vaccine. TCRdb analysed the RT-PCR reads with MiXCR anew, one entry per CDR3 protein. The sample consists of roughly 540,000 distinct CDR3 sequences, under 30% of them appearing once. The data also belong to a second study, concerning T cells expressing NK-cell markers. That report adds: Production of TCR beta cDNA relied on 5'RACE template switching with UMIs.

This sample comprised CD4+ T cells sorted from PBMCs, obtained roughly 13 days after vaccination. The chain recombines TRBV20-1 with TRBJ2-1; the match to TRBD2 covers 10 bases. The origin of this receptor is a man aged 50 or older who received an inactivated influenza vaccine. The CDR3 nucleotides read TGCAGTGCTAGAGGGGAAGCGGGAGGGCCATACAATGAGCAGTTCTTC. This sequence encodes CSARGEAGGPYNEQFF.